This T cell receptor (beta chain) was retrieved from a study of blood T cell repertoires in COVID-19. Study summary: Some COVID-19 samples were acute and others convalescent; all came from the United States, Italy and Spain. PBMCs, B-cell-depleted T cells, or T cells were the source of the cDNA or gDNA that made up the material.

Sequenced by immunoSEQ multiplex PCR; TCRdb stores in-frame clones only, minus some. This table has about 150,000 clones, approximately 83% appearing once. CDR1 and CDR2 (germline): MGHRA, YSYEKL. The CDR3 has 14 amino acids. V gave up 5 bases and J gave up 7 bases, with 17 bases separating them. The sample taken for sequencing was peripheral blood. The sequence came from a woman aged 60-75 years with acute or convalescent COVID-19. The chain is built from TRBV4-1 and TRBJ1-1; D remains unclear. CDR3 loop: CASSEGFGRSEAFF. The CDR3 DNA follows: TGCGCCAGCAGCGAGGGTTTCGGAAGAAGTGAAGCTTTCTTT.